This T cell receptor beta chain appears in the sequencing data of a study of T cells after yellow fever vaccination. Comment on this clonotype: Its specificity is unknown.

The CDR3 spans 15 residues. Unmatched junction bases numbered 3, after V lost 4 bases and J lost 1 base. Germline-derived CDR1 and CDR2 are SGHTA and FQGNSA. Conversion of TCR transcripts into cDNA relied on 5'RACE template switching, which added a universal primer site and UMIs. TCRdb reprocessed the 5' RACE reads via MiXCR and lists one record per CDR3 protein. Of some 340,000 distinct CDR3 sequences listed, around 10% are singletons. General study findings and limits: Clonotypes found in both CD4 and CD8 compartments made up a small share. A secondary response was less intense yet reached its peak sooner, at day 5 versus 15. Reappearance after the booster was observed for most primary-vaccination clones (around 95% CD4, more than 70% CD8).

The TCR was taken from a man between 18 and 29 years old who received the YFV17D yellow fever vaccine. The sample was CD4+ T cells sorted from PBMCs, taken 45 days after the yellow fever booster vaccination. The chain links TRBV7-2 to TRBJ1-5; 8 nucleotides match TRBD1. The CDR3 bases are TGTGCCAGCAGCTCCGGACAGGGCAGCAATCAGCCCCAGCATTTT. Translation: CASSSGQGSNQPQHF.